The rows below give T cell receptor beta chains drawn from one sample of a study of identical twins. TCRdb used MiXCR to reprocess the 5' RACE reads, holding one entry per CDR3 protein. The sample has roughly 250,000 distinct CDR3 sequences; roughly 13% are singletons. The sequenced sample was memory (CD45RO+) T cells sorted from blood. These receptors were obtained from a woman under 30 in good health. Each CDR3 is given with its conserved first and last residue. The D gene is left open where the match is weak. Clone size is given for some rows only: seen once, a few or many times, or a class if the clone is expanded.

V gene	D gene	J gene	clone size	CDR3 DNA	CDR3 protein
TRBV7-9	NA	TRBJ2-1	few	TGTGCCAGCACCACCCCCAGTAGCTCCTACAATGAGCAGTTCTTC	CASTTPSSSYNEQFF
TRBV5-1	NA	TRBJ2-1	few	TGCGCCAGCAGCTTGGCCACGGAATACAATGAGCAGTTCTTC	CASSLATEYNEQFF
TRBV5-5	NA	TRBJ2-3	many	TGTGCCAGCAGCTCCGGAAAAGTAGGAAATACGCAGTATTTT	CASSSGKVGNTQYF
TRBV11-3	TRBD2	TRBJ2-1	few	TGTGCCAGCAGCTTCCCTAGCGGGGTGGAGGAGCAGTTCTTC	CASSFPSGVEEQFF
TRBV5-1	TRBD2	TRBJ2-1	many	TGCGCCAGCAGCTTTCTGGGACTAGCGGACTACAATGAGCAGTTCTTC	CASSFLGLADYNEQFF
TRBV6-1	NA	TRBJ2-5	NA	TGTGCCAGCAGGCCCATGAGATCAGAGACCCAGTACTTC	CASRPMRSETQYF
TRBV28	TRBD2	TRBJ2-5	NA	TGTGCCAGCAGTGCTATTAGCGGGGGCGGCGGAGAGACCCAGTACTTC	CASSAISGGGGETQYF
TRBV20-1	NA	TRBJ1-4	NA	TGCAGTGCTAGGTGGGGTGAGCAAGAAAAACTGTTTTTT	CSARWGEQEKLFF
TRBV11-3	NA	TRBJ2-7	NA	TGTGCCAGCAGCGCCCTGGACAAAAAGTACTTC	CASSALDKKYF
TRBV12-3/TRBV12-4	TRBD1	TRBJ2-1	few	TGTGCCAGCAGGTCCGGGACAGGGGTTTTTCAGAATGAGCAGTTCTTC	CASRSGTGVFQNEQFF
TRBV6-5	NA	TRBJ1-3	NA	TGTGCCAGCAGTTACGGGGGTGAAAACACCATATATTTT	CASSYGGENTIYF
TRBV10-3	NA	TRBJ2-3	NA	TGTGCCATAGAGGATGGGACAGATACGCAGTATTTT	CAIEDGTDTQYF
TRBV5-1	TRBD2	TRBJ2-1	NA	TGCGCCAGCAGCTTGGATAGCGGGAGGGTGAATGAGCAGTTCTTC	CASSLDSGRVNEQFF
TRBV29-1	NA	TRBJ1-1	NA	TGCAGCGTGTCGGGGAACACTAAAGCTTTCTTT	CSVSGNTKAFF
TRBV7-2	TRBD2	TRBJ2-3	NA	TGTGCCAGCAGCCCAGGAGGACTAGGTTTCCCAGATACGCAGTATTTT	CASSPGGLGFPDTQYF
TRBV5-5	TRBD1	TRBJ1-3	few	TGTGCCAGCAGCTCTTCAATGACAGGGACCTCTGGAAACACCATATATTTT	CASSSSMTGTSGNTIYF
TRBV5-1	TRBD2	TRBJ2-1	many	TGCGCCAGCAGCGTGACTAGCGGGAGCCACAATGAGCAGTTCTTC	CASSVTSGSHNEQFF
TRBV20-1	TRBD2	TRBJ2-5	NA	TGCAGTGCTAGTCGGGGGGGCCTAGAGACCCAGTACTTC	CSASRGGLETQYF
TRBV5-1	NA	TRBJ2-5	many	TGCGCCAGCAGCTTACCGGGGCAAGAGACCCAGTACTTC	CASSLPGQETQYF
TRBV20-1	NA	TRBJ1-2	NA	TGCAGTGCTAGAAAGGAGGGTAGGGTCTATGGCTACACCTTC	CSARKEGRVYGYTF
TRBV5-1	TRBD2	TRBJ2-1	few	TGCGCCAGCAGCTTGGGTCGGGCTAGCGGGGGCCTATACAATGAGCAGTTCTTC	CASSLGRASGGLYNEQFF
TRBV6-6	NA	TRBJ1-2	few	TGTGCCAGCAGGGGAAACTATGGCTACACCTTC	CASRGNYGYTF
TRBV5-5	NA	TRBJ2-1	few	TGTGCCAGTGCAAACCACGGGACACTTTACAATGAGCAGTTCTTC	CASANHGTLYNEQFF
TRBV30	NA	TRBJ2-1	few	TGTGCCTGGAGTCCGTCTAGCTTAAGCGGTGAGCAGTTCTTC	CAWSPSSLSGEQFF
TRBV18	TRBD2	TRBJ2-7	few	TGTGCCAGCTCCCGAGGGACTAGCGGGAGCGGGATGACCTACGAGCAGTACTTC	CASSRGTSGSGMTYEQYF